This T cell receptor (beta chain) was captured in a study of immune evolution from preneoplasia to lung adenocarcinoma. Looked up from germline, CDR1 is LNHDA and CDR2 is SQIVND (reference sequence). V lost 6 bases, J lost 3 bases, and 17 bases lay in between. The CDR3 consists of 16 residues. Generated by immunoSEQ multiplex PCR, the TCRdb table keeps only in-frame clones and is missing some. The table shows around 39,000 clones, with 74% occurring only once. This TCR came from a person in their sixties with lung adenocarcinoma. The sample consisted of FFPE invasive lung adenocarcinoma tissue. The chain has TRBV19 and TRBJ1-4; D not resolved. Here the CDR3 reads CASSDARPSSNEKLFF. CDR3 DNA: TGTGCCAGTAGCGATGCTAGACCTTCGTCTAATGAAAAACTGTTTTTT.